This entry describes one T cell receptor beta chain. Its matching antigen is unknown. Expansion with viral peptide pools was applied to antigen-specific CD4+ T cells by the ViraFEST assay prior to sequencing. Subsequent to a culture period of approximately 11 days, CD4+ T cells were isolated. Vaccine recipients had no previous SARS-CoV-2 infection; their nucleocapsid antibodies were negative. This CDR3 contains 18 residues. CDR1 and CDR2 from the germline V gene are MDHEN and SYDVKM. The V end was cut by 6 bases, the J end by 5 bases, with 28 bases between. Only in-frame clones appear in the TCRdb table, and some are missing; sequencing was by immunoSEQ multiplex PCR. In the table there are 70,000 or so clones, 78% of which are singletons. This record comes from a study of vaccination effects on CD4 cells after COVID-19.

This sample comprised CD4+ T cells from PBMCs cultured with SARS-CoV-2 spike peptides, obtained before COVID-19 vaccination. This clonotype was sampled from a human donor who received a COVID-19 vaccine. The V gene is TRBV28, the J gene TRBJ2-5; D tentatively reads TRBD1 or TRBD2 (7 bases each). The CDR3 nucleotides are TGTGCCAGCAGGAGGGGGCCACGGGGCGGCAGGGAGGGTGAGACCCAGTACTTC. Amino acids: CASRRGPRGGREGETQYF.